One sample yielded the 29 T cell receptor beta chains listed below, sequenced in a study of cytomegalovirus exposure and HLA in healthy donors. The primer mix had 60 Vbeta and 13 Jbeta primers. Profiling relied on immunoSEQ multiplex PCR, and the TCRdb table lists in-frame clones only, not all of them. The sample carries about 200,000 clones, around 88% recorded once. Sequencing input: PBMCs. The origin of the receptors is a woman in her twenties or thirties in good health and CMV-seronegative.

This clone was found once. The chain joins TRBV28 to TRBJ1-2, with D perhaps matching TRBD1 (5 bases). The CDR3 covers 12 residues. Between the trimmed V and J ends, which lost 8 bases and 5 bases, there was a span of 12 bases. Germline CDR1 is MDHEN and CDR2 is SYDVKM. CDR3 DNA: TGTGCCAGCCTGGGGGGAGGGTATGGCTACACCTTC. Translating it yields CASLGGGYGYTF.

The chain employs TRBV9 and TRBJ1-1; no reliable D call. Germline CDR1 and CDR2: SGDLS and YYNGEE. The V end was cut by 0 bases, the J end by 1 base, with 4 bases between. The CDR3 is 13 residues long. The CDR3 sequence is CASSVGPNTEAFF. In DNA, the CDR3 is TGTGCCAGCAGCGTAGGGCCGAACACTGAAGCTTTCTTT.

The CDR3 nucleotides are TGTGCCAGCAGCCTTAGCGGGGGATTCTCCTACGAGCAGTACTTC. Amino acids: CASSLSGGFSYEQYF. The V gene is TRBV27, the J gene TRBJ2-7; 9 nucleotides match TRBD2. V trimming: 6 bases; J trimming: 0 bases; junction bases outside the gene matches: 6. Looked up from germline, CDR1 is MNHEY and CDR2 is SMNVEV (reference sequence). The CDR3 has 15 residues.

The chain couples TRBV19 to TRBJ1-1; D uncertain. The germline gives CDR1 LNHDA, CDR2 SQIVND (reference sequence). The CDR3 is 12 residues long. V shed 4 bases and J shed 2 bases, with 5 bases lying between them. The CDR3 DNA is TGTGCCAGTAGTACCCTAAACACTGAAGCTTTCTTT. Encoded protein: CASSTLNTEAFF.

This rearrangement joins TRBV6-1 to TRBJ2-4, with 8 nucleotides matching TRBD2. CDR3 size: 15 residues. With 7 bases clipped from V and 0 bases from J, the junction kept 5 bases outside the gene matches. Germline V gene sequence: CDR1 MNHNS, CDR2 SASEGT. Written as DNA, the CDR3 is TGTGCCAGCACCGGGGGGGCCCTAGCCAAAAACATTCAGTACTTC. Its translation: CASTGGALAKNIQYF.

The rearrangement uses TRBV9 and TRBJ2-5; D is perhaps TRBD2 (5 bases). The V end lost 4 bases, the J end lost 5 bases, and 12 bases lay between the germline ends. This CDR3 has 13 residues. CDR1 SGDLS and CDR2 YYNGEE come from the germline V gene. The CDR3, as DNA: TGTGCCAGCAGCCTTAGCGCGCGGGAGACCCAGTACTTC. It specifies CASSLSARETQYF.

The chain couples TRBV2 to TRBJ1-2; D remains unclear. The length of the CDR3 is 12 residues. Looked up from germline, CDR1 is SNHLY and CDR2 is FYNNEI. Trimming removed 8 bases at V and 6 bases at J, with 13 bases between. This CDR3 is CASWGEEDGYTF. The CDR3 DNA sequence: TGTGCCAGCTGGGGAGAGGAGGATGGCTACACCTTC.

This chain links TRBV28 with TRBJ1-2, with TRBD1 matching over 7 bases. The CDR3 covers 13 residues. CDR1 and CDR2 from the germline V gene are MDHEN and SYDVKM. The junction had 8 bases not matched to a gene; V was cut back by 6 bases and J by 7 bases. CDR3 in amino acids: CASSRDRAGGYTF. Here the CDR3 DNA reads TGTGCCAGCAGCCGTGACAGGGCAGGTGGCTACACCTTC.

Written as DNA, the CDR3 is TGTGCCAGCAGCTTAGATCGAACCTACGGGGGCTATGGCTACACCTTC. It translates to CASSLDRTYGGYGYTF. The rearrangement links TRBV11-2 to TRBJ1-2; D is possibly TRBD1 (5 bases). Trimming removed 0 bases at V and 4 bases at J, with 15 bases between. Germline V gene sequence: CDR1 SGHAT, CDR2 FQNNGV. This CDR3 spans 16 amino acids.

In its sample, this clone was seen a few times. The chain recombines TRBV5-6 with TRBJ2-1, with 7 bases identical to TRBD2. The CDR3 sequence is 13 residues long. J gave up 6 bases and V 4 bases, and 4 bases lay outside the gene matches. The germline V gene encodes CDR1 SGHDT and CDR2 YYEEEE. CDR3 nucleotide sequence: TGTGCCAGCAGCCGGGGACTACGCAATGAGCAGTTCTTC. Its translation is CASSRGLRNEQFF.

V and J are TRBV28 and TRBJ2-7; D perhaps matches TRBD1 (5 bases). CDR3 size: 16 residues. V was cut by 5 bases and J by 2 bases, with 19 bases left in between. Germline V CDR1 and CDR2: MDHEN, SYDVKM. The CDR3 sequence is CASSRPRLGRTYEQYF. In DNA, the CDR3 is TGTGCCAGCAGTCGCCCTCGGCTGGGGCGGACCTACGAGCAGTACTTC.

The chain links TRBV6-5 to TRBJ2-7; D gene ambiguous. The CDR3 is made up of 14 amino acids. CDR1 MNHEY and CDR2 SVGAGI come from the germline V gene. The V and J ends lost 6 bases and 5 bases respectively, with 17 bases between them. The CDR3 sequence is CASRPLGLYDEQYF. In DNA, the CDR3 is TGTGCCAGCAGGCCATTGGGCTTATATGACGAGCAGTACTTC.

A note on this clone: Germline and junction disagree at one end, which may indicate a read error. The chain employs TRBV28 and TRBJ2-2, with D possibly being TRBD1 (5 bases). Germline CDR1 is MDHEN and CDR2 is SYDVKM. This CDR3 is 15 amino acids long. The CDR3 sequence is CASSLWGRNTGELFF. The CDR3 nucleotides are TGTGCCAGCAGTCTATGGGGCAGGAACACCGGGGAGCTGTTTTTT.

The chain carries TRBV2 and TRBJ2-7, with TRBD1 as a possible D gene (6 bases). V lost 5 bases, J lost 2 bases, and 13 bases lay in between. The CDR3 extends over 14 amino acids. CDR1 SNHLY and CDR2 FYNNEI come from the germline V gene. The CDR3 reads CASSRERQAYEQYF. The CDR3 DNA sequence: TGTGCCAGCAGTAGAGAGAGACAGGCCTACGAGCAGTACTTC.

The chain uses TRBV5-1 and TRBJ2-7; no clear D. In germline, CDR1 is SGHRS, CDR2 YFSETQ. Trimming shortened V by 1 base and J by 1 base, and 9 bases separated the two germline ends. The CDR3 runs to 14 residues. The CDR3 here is CASSLSGTSYEQYF. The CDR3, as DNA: TGCGCCAGCAGCTTGTCGGGTACTTCCTACGAGCAGTACTTC.

The CDR3 sequence is CASSYSTGTDTQYF. In DNA form, the CDR3 reads TGTGCCAGCAGTTACTCGACAGGGACAGATACGCAGTATTTT. This chain connects TRBV6-5 to TRBJ2-3, with 7 bases aligning to TRBD1. This CDR3 is 14 amino acids long. The V gene's germline CDR1 is MNHEY and CDR2 SVGAGI. J was trimmed by 3 bases and V by 0 bases; bases with no gene match: 0.

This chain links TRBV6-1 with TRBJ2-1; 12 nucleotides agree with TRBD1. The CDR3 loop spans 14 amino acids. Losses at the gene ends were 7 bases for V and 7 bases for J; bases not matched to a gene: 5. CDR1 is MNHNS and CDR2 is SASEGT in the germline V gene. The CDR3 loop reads CASNRDRGRNEQFF. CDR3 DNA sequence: TGTGCCAGCAACCGGGACAGGGGGCGAAATGAGCAGTTCTTC.

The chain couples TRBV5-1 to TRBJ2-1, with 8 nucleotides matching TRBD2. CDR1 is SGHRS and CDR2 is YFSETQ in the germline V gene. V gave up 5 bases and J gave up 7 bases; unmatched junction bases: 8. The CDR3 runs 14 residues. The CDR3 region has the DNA TGCGCCAGCAGATACAGCGGGGGTATTAATGAGCAGTTCTTC. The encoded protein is CASRYSGGINEQFF.

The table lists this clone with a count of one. The CDR3 nucleotides are TGTGCCAGCAGTGAAGCGGCTACAGGGACCAAAAACATTCAGTACTTC. Amino acid sequence: CASSEAATGTKNIQYF. The rearrangement links TRBV6-1 to TRBJ2-4; possibly TRBD1 for D (6 bases). V was clipped by 0 bases and J by 2 bases, with 11 bases between them. The V gene's germline CDR1 is MNHNS and CDR2 SASEGT. The CDR3 has 16 residues.

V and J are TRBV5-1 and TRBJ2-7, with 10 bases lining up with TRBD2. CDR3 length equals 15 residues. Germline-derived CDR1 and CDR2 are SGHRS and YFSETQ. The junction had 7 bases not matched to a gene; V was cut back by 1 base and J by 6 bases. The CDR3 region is CASSLSLAGEAEQYF. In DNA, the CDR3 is TGCGCCAGCAGCTTGAGCCTAGCGGGGGAAGCCGAGCAGTACTTC.

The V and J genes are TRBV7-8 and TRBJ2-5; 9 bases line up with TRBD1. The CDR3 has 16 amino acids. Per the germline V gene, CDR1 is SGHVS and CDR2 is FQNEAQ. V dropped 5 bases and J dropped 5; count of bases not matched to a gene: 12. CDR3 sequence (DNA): TGTGCCAGCAGCGCCAGCTGGGACAGGGCGGGGGAGACCCAGTACTTC. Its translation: CASSASWDRAGETQYF. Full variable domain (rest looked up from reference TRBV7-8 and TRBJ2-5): GAGVSQSPRYKVAKRGQDVALRCDPISGHVSLFWYQQALGQGPEFLTYFQNEAQLDKSGLPSDRFFAERPEGSVSTLKIQRTQQEDSAVYLCASSASWDRAGETQYFGPGTRLLVL.

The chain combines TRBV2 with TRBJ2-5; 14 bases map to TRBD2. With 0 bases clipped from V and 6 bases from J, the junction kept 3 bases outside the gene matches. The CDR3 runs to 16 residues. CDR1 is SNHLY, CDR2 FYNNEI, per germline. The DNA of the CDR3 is TGTGCCAGCAGTGAAGCCAGGACTAGCGGGAGGAAGACCCAGTACTTC. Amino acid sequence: CASSEARTSGRKTQYF.

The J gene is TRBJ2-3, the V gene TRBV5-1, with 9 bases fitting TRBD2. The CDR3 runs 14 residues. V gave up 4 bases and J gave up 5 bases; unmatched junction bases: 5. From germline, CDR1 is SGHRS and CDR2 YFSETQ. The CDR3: CASSGGGAKDTQYF. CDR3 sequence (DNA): TGCGCCAGCAGCGGCGGGGGGGCCAAAGATACGCAGTATTTT.

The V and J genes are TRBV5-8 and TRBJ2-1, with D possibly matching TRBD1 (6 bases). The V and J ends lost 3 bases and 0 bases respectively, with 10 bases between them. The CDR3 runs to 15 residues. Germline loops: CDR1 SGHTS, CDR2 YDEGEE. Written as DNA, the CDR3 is TGTGCCAGCAGCTCCCTGACAGGCTCCTACAATGAGCAGTTCTTC. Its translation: CASSSLTGSYNEQFF.

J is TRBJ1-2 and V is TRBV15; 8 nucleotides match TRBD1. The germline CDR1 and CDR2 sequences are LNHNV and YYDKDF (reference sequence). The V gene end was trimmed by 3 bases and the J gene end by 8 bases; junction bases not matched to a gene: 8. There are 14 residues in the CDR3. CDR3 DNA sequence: TGTGCCACCAGCAGGAATTTACAGGGGGACGGCTACACCTTC. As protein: CATSRNLQGDGYTF.

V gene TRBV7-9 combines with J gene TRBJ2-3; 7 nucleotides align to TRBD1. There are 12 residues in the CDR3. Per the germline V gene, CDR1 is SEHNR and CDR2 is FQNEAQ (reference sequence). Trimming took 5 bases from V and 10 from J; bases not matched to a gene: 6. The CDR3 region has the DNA TGTGCCAGCAGCCCACAGGGGTCGGCGCAGTATTTT. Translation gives CASSPQGSAQYF.

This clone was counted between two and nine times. The CDR3 spells CASSLMSSGSTDTQYF. CDR3 sequence (DNA): TGTGCCAGCAGCTTGATGAGTAGCGGTAGCACAGATACGCAGTATTTT. V is TRBV5-6 and J is TRBJ2-3; TRBD2 might be the D (6 bases). CDR3 size: 16 residues. V was shortened by 1 base and J by 0 bases, with 12 bases between the two germline ends. Germline V gives CDR1 SGHDT, CDR2 YYEEEE.

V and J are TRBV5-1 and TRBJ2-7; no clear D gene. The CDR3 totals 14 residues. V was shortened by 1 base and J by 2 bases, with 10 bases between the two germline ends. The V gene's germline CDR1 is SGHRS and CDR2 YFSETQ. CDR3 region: CASSLQVSTYEQYF. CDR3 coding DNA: TGCGCCAGCAGCTTGCAGGTATCTACCTACGAGCAGTACTTC.

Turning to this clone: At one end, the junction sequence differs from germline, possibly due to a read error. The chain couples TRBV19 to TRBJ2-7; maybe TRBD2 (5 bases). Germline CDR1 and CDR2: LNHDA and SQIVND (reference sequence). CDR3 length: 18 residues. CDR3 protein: CASSLGPRVEEVSCEQYF. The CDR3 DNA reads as TGTGCCAGTAGTTTGGGCCCACGGGTGGAGGAGGTCTCCTGCGAGCAGTACTTC.